The sample holds one count of the clone carrying this T cell receptor (beta chain). Clones were read by immunoSEQ multiplex PCR, and TCRdb kept only the in-frame ones, dropping some. In the table there are some 70,000 clones, roughly 85% of which are singletons. This record belongs to a study of blood T cell repertoires in COVID-19. V was pared by 6 bases and J by 7 bases, with 5 bases of the junction left unmatched. Germline loops: CDR1 MDHEN, CDR2 SYDVKM. CDR3 size: 14 residues. This receptor was obtained from a woman aged 55 to 70 with acute or convalescent COVID-19. Sequencing used peripheral blood. The chain is built from TRBV28 and TRBJ1-6; TRBD1 matches 8 bases. CDR3 sequence: CASRTTGENSPLHF. CDR3 nucleotide sequence: TGTGCCAGCAGGACGACAGGGGAGAATTCACCCCTCCACTTT.